The source of this TCR beta chain is a study of CD8 T cells in Susac syndrome. Study-level findings and limits: The study recognized that the number of individuals in its TCR sequencing and HLA analysis was relatively small.

This clonotype was seen a single time. Its specificity is not known. Germline CDR1 and CDR2: SGDLS and YYNGEE. CDR3 length: 14 residues. V was trimmed by 5 bases and J by 0 bases, leaving 9 bases between them. TCR beta sequencing covered blood CD8+ and CD4+ T cells. TEMRA cells were FACS-enriched, while CD8+ and CD4+ T cells were negatively isolated. It was with random hexamers that roughly 0.5 to 1 ug RNA was reverse transcribed. Amplification of the TCR beta CDR3 was carried out by immunoSEQ multiplex PCR, which spanned a total of 54 Vbeta and 13 Jbeta segments. TCRdb recomputed calls from the immunoSEQ multiplex PCR reads with MiXCR, one row per CDR3 protein. Of approximately 160,000 distinct CDR3 sequences detected, approximately 95% appear once; the ten largest clones hold roughly 0.094%.

The sequence was obtained from a human donor with multiple sclerosis. The sequencing input was CD4+ T cells from PBMCs. The rearrangement joins TRBV9 to TRBJ1-3, with no clear D. CDR3 sequence: CASSLRDSGNTIYF. The CDR3, as DNA: TGTGCCAGCAGTCTTAGAGACTCTGGAAACACCATATATTTT.